Listed below are T cell receptor beta chains from one sample, sequenced in a study of cytomegalovirus exposure and HLA in healthy donors. The assay was immunoSEQ multiplex PCR, and TCRdb's table has in-frame clones only and misses some. The repertoire includes about 130,000 clones, roughly 90% of them detected once, and over 3% sits in the top ten. The sequenced sample consisted of PBMCs. The receptors stem from a man aged 30-40 years in good health and CMV-seronegative. Each CDR3 is given with its conserved first and last residue. D genes are given only for firm matches. Not all rows give a size; the values are once, few, many and, for expanded clones, a class.

clone_size j_call v_call d_call cdr3_nt cdr3_aa
- TRBJ2-2 TRBV29-1 - TGCAGCGTTGACGCAGGGTACACCGGGGAGCTGTTTTTT CSVDAGYTGELFF
- TRBJ2-2 TRBV7-9 - TGTGCCAGCAGCTTAGGCAGGGAGAACACCGGGGAGCTGTTTTTT CASSLGRENTGELFF
- TRBJ2-1 TRBV13 - TGTGCCAGCAGCCCTACCCTGGCAGGGGTGGGGTACAATGAGCAGTTCTTC CASSPTLAGVGYNEQFF
- TRBJ1-1 TRBV29-1 - TGCAGCGTTGGGCTGAACACTGAAGCTTTCTTT CSVGLNTEAFF
- TRBJ2-7 TRBV10-3 TRBD1 TGTGCCATCAGTGCCACAGGGGTCTCCTACGAGCAGTACTTC CAISATGVSYEQYF
- TRBJ2-5 TRBV5-1 TRBD1 TGCGCCAGCAGCACGGGACAGGGTCGAGAGACCCAGTACTTC CASSTGQGRETQYF
- TRBJ1-2 TRBV15 TRBD1 TGTGCCACCGGGGCCAGGGGGACGGACTATGGCTACACCTTC CATGARGTDYGYTF
- TRBJ2-3 TRBV19 - TGTGCCAGTAGTATCTCCCAGGGCACAGATACGCAGTATTTT CASSISQGTDTQYF
- TRBJ1-3 TRBV7-9 - TGTGCCAGCAGCTCCCGTCGAACCACAGGGTCTGGAAACACCATATATTTT CASSSRRTTGSGNTIYF
- TRBJ2-7 TRBV29-1 TRBD2 TGCAGCGTTGAAGGCCTTAGCGGGGGGGGATACGAGCAGTACTTC CSVEGLSGGGYEQYF
- TRBJ1-5 TRBV7-2 - TGTGCCAGCAGCTTAGAGTCCGGGGGTTTTCAGCCCCAGCATTTT CASSLESGGFQPQHF
- TRBJ1-2 TRBV27 TRBD1 TGTGCCAGCGGACAGGGTGTTCACTATGGCTACACCTTC CASGQGVHYGYTF
- TRBJ2-5 TRBV19 TRBD2 TGTGCCAGTAGTGTGGGGACTAACACAAAAGAGACCCAGTACTTC CASSVGTNTKETQYF
medium-sized TRBJ2-3 TRBV7-3 TRBD1 TGTGCCAGCAGCCCCGGGACAGAACGCACAGATACGCAGTATTTT CASSPGTERTDTQYF
few TRBJ1-6 TRBV7-9 - TGTGCCAGCAGCTTTGCAGGGGTGAATAATTCACCCCTCCACTTT CASSFAGVNNSPLHF
- TRBJ2-4 TRBV28 - TGTGCCAGCAGTTTTCTCCGAAACATTCAGTACTTC CASSFLRNIQYF
- TRBJ1-2 TRBV5-6 TRBD1 TGTGCCAGCAGCTTGGGCTCCCGGGGTGCAGGGGGCAGTAACTATGGCTACACCTTC CASSLGSRGAGGSNYGYTF
- TRBJ1-4 TRBV2 TRBD1 TGTGCCAGCAGGGGGACAGAAGTCAATGAAAAACTGTTTTTT CASRGTEVNEKLFF
- TRBJ1-4 TRBV7-9 TRBD1 TGTGCCAGCAGCCTGCCACAGGGGGCGCGAGATGAAAAACTGTTTTTT CASSLPQGARDEKLFF
- TRBJ1-5 TRBV7-9 - TGTGCCAGCAGCTTATCCGGTCGGAGATTTAGCAATCAGCCCCAGCATTTT CASSLSGRRFSNQPQHF
- TRBJ1-5 TRBV4-3 TRBD1 TGCGCCAGCAGCCTAGAGCCACAGGGGGCTGGTCAGCCCCAGCATTTT CASSLEPQGAGQPQHF
few TRBJ1-2 TRBV5-6 TRBD1 TGTGCCAGCAGCTTGGGGACAGGGGGCTATGGCTACACCTTC CASSLGTGGYGYTF
- TRBJ2-2 TRBV7-3 TRBD1 TGTGCCAGCAGCTTACTTTCCGGGACAGGGTACACCGGGGAGCTGTTTTTT CASSLLSGTGYTGELFF
- TRBJ2-1 TRBV5-1 TRBD1 TGCGCCAGCAGCTTGGCAGGGGGTGAGCAGTTCTTC CASSLAGGEQFF
once TRBJ2-4 TRBV5-1 TRBD1 TGCGCCAGCAGCGACGGGGACAGGGCGGGAAACATTCAGTACTTC CASSDGDRAGNIQYF
- TRBJ2-2 TRBV2 - TGTGCCAGCAGTGAACAGGGATTTCAGACCGGGGAGCTGTTTTTT CASSEQGFQTGELFF
- TRBJ2-1 TRBV11-2 - TGTGCCAGCAGCCCGTACTACGATGAGCAGTTCTTC CASSPYYDEQFF
once TRBJ1-1 TRBV27 - TGTGCCAGCAGTTTGCAACATCGGGGCACTGAAGCTTTCTTT CASSLQHRGTEAFF
- TRBJ1-4 TRBV11-2 - TGTGCCAGCAGCTGGCGGGGCAGCTCAAAGGCTAATGAAAAACTGTTTTTT CASSWRGSSKANEKLFF
- TRBJ2-1 TRBV7-2 TRBD1 TGTGCCAGCAGCCAAACAGGGGGCCGTATTGAGCAGTTCTTC CASSQTGGRIEQFF
- TRBJ2-5 TRBV29-1 TRBD1 TGCAGCTCGGTGACAGGGGGCGCAGAGACCCAGTACTTC CSSVTGGAETQYF
- TRBJ2-1 TRBV7-8 - TGTGCCAGCAGCATACCGGGACAACCTACCTACAATGAGCAGTTCTTC CASSIPGQPTYNEQFF
once TRBJ2-7 TRBV4-1 TRBD1 TGCGCCAGCAGCCAGGAGGGACAGGGGCCCTACGAGCAGTACTTC CASSQEGQGPYEQYF
- TRBJ1-1 TRBV6-1 - TGTGCCATCCATGAGGACATGATCGCCACTGAAGCTTTCTTT CAIHEDMIATEAFF
- TRBJ1-1 TRBV11-2 TRBD1 TGTGCCACGACAGGGAGAGACACTGAAGCTTTCTTT CATTGRDTEAFF
- TRBJ2-7 TRBV6-6 TRBD2 TGTGCCAGCAGTTACGGGACTAGGGGATCCTACGAGCAGTACTTC CASSYGTRGSYEQYF
few TRBJ1-6 TRBV28 TRBD1 TGTGCCAGCAGTCGACAGGGCGGGAATTCACCCCTCCACTTT CASSRQGGNSPLHF
- TRBJ1-1 TRBV2 - TGTGCCAGCAGTGAACTCCACGGGCAGGGCACTGAAGCTTTCTTT CASSELHGQGTEAFF
- TRBJ1-3 TRBV15 TRBD1 TGTGCCACCAGCAGAGGGGGACAGCTCTCTGGAAACACCATATATTTT CATSRGGQLSGNTIYF
- TRBJ1-2 TRBV19 TRBD1 TGTGCCGCCCCTAAACCCCGGGACAGGGGGGGAAACTATGGCTACACCTTC CAAPKPRDRGGNYGYTF
once TRBJ1-2 TRBV19 TRBD1 TGTGCCAGTAGTAGACAGGGTGATGGCTACACCTTC CASSRQGDGYTF
- TRBJ2-1 TRBV5-1 - TGCGCCAGCAGCTTTGGTATAAGGGGGATCTACAATGAGCAGTTCTTC CASSFGIRGIYNEQFF
- TRBJ2-5 TRBV12-2 - TGTGCAAGTCGCTTAGGCCCCAGCGGGGCGCTAGGGGCCCAGTACTTC CASRLGPSGALGAQYF